This note documents a single TCR beta chain sequence. The sample originates from a study of blood T cell repertoires in COVID-19. Study in general: Both acute and convalescent COVID-19 samples were obtained from the United States, Italy and Spain.

The CDR3 is 14 residues long. V gave up 5 bases and J gave up 4 bases; unmatched junction bases: 5. Germline assignment: CDR1 SGHTA and CDR2 FQGNSA. In the authors' workflow: Amplifying reference gene primers gave estimates of nucleated cell counts. Profiled with immunoSEQ multiplex PCR; TCRdb holds only in-frame clones, not every one. V, J and clone size derive from that table, while D and trimming were established from the DNA sequence. The top ten clones hold less than 15% of a sample with under 250,000 clones, about 79% of them seen once. Material: peripheral blood. This TCR came from a human donor in a cohort sampled during active COVID-19. This sequence joins TRBV7-2 and TRBJ2-1; 7 bases are a match to TRBD2. The CDR3 sequence: CASSPQRGYNEQFF. Here the CDR3 DNA reads TGTGCCAGCAGCCCCCAGCGGGGATACAATGAGCAGTTCTTC. The full variable domain, its missing parts supplied by reference TRBV7-2 and TRBJ2-1, is GAGVSQSPSNKVTEKGKDVELRCDPISGHTALYWYRQSLGQGLEFLIYFQGNSAPDKSGLPSDRFSAERTGGSVSTLTIQRTQQEDSAVYLCASSPQRGYNEQFFGPGTRLTVL.